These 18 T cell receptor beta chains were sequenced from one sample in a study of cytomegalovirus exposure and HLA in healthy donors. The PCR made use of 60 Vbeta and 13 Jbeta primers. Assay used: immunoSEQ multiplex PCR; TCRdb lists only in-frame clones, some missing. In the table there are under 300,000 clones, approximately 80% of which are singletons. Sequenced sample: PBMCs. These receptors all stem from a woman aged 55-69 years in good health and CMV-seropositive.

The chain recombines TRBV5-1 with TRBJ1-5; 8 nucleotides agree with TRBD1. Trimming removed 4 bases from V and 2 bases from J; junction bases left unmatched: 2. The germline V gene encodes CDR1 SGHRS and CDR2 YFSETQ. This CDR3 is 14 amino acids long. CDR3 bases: TGCGCCAGCAGCATGACAGGGGGCAATCAGCCCCAGCATTTT. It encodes CASSMTGGNQPQHF.

For the CDR3, the DNA is TGTGCCTGGAAGGACAATATCATGAACACTGAAGCTTTCTTT. Translating gives CAWKDNIMNTEAFF. The rearrangement uses TRBV30 and TRBJ1-1; TRBD1 might be the D (5 bases). V was pared by 4 bases and J by 0 bases, with 12 bases between. Germline V gives CDR1 GTSNPN, CDR2 SVGIG (reference sequence). CDR3 size: 14 residues.

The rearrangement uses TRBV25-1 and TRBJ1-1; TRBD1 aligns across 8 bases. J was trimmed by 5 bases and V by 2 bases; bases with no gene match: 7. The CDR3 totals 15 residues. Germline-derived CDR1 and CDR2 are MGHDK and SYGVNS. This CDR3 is CASSEGGQGRTEAFF. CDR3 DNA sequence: TGTGCCAGCAGTGAAGGCGGACAGGGAAGAACTGAAGCTTTCTTT.

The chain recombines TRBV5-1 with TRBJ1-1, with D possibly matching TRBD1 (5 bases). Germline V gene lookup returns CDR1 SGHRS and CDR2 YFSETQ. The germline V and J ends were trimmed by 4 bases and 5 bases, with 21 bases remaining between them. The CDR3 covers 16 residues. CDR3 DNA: TGCGCCAGCAGCCCGTCAGGCGGGGCGCGCTTGACTGAAGCTTTCTTT. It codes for CASSPSGGARLTEAFF.

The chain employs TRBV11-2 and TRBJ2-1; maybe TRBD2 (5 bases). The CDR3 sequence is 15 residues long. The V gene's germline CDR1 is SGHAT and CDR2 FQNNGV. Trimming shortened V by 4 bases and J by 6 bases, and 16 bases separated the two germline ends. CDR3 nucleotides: TGTGCCAGCAGCTCTCACTCTGTGGGGAGCAATGAGCAGTTCTTC. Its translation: CASSSHSVGSNEQFF. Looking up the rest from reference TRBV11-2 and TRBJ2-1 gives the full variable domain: EAGVAQSPRYKIIEKRQSVAFWCNPISGHATLYWYQQILGQGPKLLIQFQNNGVVDDSQLPKDRFSAERLKGVDSTLKIQPAKLEDSAVYLCASSSHSVGSNEQFFGPGTRLTVL.

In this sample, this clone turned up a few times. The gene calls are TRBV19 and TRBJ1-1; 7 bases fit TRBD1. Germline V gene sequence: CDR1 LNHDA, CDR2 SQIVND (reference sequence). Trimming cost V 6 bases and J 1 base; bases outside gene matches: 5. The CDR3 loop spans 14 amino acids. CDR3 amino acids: CASSMTGTNTEAFF. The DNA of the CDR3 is TGTGCCAGTAGCATGACAGGGACGAACACTGAAGCTTTCTTT.

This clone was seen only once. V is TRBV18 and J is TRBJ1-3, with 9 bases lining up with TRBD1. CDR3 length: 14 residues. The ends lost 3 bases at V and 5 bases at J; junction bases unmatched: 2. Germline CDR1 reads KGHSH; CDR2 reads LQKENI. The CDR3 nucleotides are TGTGCCAGCTCACCGGGACAGGGAAGAAACACCATATATTTT. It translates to CASSPGQGRNTIYF.

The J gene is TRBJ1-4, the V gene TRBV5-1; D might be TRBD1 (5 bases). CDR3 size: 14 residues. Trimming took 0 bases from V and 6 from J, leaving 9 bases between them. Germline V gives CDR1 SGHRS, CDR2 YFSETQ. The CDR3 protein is CASSLVGPDEKLFF. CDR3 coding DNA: TGCGCCAGCAGCTTGGTGGGGCCCGATGAAAAACTGTTTTTT.

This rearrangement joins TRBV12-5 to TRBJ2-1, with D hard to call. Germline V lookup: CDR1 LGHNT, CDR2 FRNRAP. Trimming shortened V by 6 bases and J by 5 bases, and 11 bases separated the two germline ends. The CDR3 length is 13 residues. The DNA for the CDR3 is TGTGCTAGTGGCCCCGTAGCCGACAATGAGCAGTTCTTC. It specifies CASGPVADNEQFF. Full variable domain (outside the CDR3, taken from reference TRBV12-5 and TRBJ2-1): DARVTQTPRHKVTEMGQEVTMRCQPILGHNTVFWYRQTMMQGLELLAYFRNRAPLDDSGMPKDRFSAEMPDATLATLKIQPSEPRDSAVYFCASGPVADNEQFFGPGTRLTVL.

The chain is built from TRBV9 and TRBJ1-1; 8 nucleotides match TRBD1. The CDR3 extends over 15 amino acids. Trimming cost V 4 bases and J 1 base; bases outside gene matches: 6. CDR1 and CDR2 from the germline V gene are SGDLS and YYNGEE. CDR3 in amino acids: CASSPRQGRNTEAFF. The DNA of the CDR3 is TGTGCCAGCAGCCCACGACAGGGGAGGAACACTGAAGCTTTCTTT.

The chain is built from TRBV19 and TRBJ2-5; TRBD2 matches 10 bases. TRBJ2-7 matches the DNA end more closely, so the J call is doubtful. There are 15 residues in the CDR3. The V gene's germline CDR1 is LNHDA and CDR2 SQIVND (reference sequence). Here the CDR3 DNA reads TGTGCCAGTAGTCTCTCACTAGCGGGACACTACGAGCAGTACTTC. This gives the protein CASSLSLAGHYEQYF.

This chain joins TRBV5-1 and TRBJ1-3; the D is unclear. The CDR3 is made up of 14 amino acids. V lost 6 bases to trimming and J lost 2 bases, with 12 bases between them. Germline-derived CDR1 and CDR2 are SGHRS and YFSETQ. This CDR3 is CASNLDITGNTIYF. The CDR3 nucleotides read TGCGCCAGCAATCTCGACATCACTGGAAACACCATATATTTT.

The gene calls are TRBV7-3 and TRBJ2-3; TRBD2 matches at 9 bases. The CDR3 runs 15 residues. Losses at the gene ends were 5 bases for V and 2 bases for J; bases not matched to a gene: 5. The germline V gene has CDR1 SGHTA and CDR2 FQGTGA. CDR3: CASSAGTSTTDTQYF. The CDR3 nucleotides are TGTGCCAGCAGCGCTGGGACTAGCACCACAGATACGCAGTATTTT.

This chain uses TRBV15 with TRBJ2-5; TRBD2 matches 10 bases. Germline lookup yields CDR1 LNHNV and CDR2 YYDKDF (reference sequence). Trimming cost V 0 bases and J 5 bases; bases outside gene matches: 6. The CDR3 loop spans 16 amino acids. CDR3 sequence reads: CATSRDLAGVGETQYF. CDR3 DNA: TGTGCCACCAGCAGAGATCTAGCGGGAGTAGGGGAGACCCAGTACTTC.

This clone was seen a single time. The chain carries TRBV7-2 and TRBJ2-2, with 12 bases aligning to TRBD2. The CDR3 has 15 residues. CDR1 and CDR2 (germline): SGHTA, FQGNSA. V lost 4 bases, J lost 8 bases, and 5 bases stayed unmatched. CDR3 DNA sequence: TGTGCCAGCAGCTATTGGGGACTAGCGGGTGGGGAGCTGTTTTTT. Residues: CASSYWGLAGGELFF.

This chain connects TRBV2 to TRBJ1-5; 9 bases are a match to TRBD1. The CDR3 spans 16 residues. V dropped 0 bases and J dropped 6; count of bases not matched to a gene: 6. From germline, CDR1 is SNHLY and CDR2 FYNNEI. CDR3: CASSEATGGFGQPQHF. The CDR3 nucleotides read TGTGCCAGCAGTGAAGCAACAGGGGGCTTTGGTCAGCCCCAGCATTTT.

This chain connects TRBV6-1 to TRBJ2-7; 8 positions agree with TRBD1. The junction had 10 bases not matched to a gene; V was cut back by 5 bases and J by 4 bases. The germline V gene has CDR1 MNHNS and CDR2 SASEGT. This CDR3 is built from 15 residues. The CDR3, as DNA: TGTGCCAGCAGTACCACCGGGACAGGAAGGTACGAGCAGTACTTC. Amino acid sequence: CASSTTGTGRYEQYF.

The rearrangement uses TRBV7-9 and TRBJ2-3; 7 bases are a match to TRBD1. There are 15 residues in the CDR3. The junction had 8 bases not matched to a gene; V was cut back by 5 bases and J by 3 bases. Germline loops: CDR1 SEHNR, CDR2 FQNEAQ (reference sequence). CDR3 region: CASSLGGRTTDTQYF. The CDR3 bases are TGTGCCAGCAGCCTAGGGGGCAGAACTACAGATACGCAGTATTTT.